Listed here are 28 T cell receptor beta chains from one sample, sequenced in a study of T cells after yellow fever vaccination. TCRdb reprocessed the 5' RACE reads with MiXCR, giving one entry per CDR3 protein. This sample has about 580,000 distinct CDR3 sequences, with around 16% found just once. The sequencing here drew on PBMCs, taken 4 to 5 days after the first yellow fever vaccination. The receptors come from a man between 18 and 29 years old who received the YFV17D yellow fever vaccine.

This clonotype was seen a few times. The chain recombines TRBV12-3 or TRBV12-4 with TRBJ2-7; the D gene could be TRBD1 or TRBD2 (5 bases each). The germline V and J ends were trimmed by 3 bases and 3 bases, with 15 bases remaining between them. The CDR3 totals 15 residues. The CDR3 spells CASSFAWDPIYEQYF. The CDR3 coding sequence is TGTGCCAGCAGTTTTGCTTGGGACCCGATCTACGAGCAGTACTTC.

The J gene is TRBJ1-4, the V gene TRBV24-1; no clear D. The CDR3 has 14 residues. Trimming left V 2 bases short and J 8 bases short, with 11 bases between. Germline CDR1 reads KGHDR; CDR2 reads SFDVKD. CDR3 in amino acids: CATSDSETGEKLFF. CDR3 nucleotides: TGTGCCACCAGTGATTCGGAAACGGGGGAAAAACTGTTTTTT.

Only a few counts were recorded for this clonotype. The rearrangement joins TRBV19 to TRBJ1-2; 10 bases fit TRBD1. V lost 4 bases, J lost 5 bases, and 7 bases stayed unmatched. This CDR3 comprises 15 residues. Per germline, CDR1 LNHDA and CDR2 SQIVND (reference sequence). The CDR3 DNA reads TGTGCCAGTAGTACCGGGACAGGGGCTCTATATGGCTACACCTTC. Amino acid sequence: CASSTGTGALYGYTF.

This clonotype has just a few counts. V usage is TRBV9 and J usage is TRBJ2-2; 10 bases are a match to TRBD2. The CDR3 has 15 residues. In germline, CDR1 is SGDLS, CDR2 YYNGEE. The J segment lost 7 bases and the V segment lost 1 base, leaving 4 bases of the junction unmatched. The CDR3 spells CASSVMSGGGGELFF. The DNA for the CDR3 is TGTGCCAGCAGCGTAATGAGCGGGGGGGGCGGGGAGCTGTTTTTT. Full variable domain (outside the CDR3, taken from reference TRBV9 and TRBJ2-2): DSGVTQTPKHLITATGQRVTLRCSPRSGDLSVYWYQQSLDQGLQFLIQYYNGEERAKGNILERFSAQQFPDLHSELNLSSLELGDSALYFCASSVMSGGGGELFFGEGSRLTVL.

The chain uses TRBV27 and TRBJ2-2; D remains ambiguous. The CDR3 consists of 15 residues. V was cut by 7 bases and J by 0 bases, with 12 bases left in between. Germline lookup yields CDR1 MNHEY and CDR2 SMNVEV (reference sequence). The CDR3 is CASKGRQTNTGELFF. Written as DNA, the CDR3 is TGTGCCAGCAAAGGTCGGCAAACGAACACCGGGGAGCTGTTTTTT.

This clonotype has only a few counts. This chain joins TRBV5-4 and TRBJ2-1; a possible D gene is TRBD2 (7 bases). CDR3 length equals 17 residues. V was trimmed by 0 bases and J by 2 bases, leaving 15 bases between them. Germline V gives CDR1 SGHNT, CDR2 YYREEE (reference sequence). Here the CDR3 reads CASSLVAGATPYNEQFF. The CDR3 bases are TGTGCCAGCAGCTTGGTCGCGGGGGCAACGCCCTACAATGAGCAGTTCTTC.

The DNA of the CDR3 is TGTGCCAGCAGCTTGCTGACCAGCGATCAGCCCCAGCATTTT. Translating gives CASSLLTSDQPQHF. This chain links TRBV5-5 with TRBJ1-5, with no clear D. Germline V lookup: CDR1 SGHKS, CDR2 YYEKEE (reference sequence). Trimming left V 1 base short and J 5 bases short, with 10 bases between. The CDR3 loop spans 14 amino acids.

The chain carries TRBV7-3 and TRBJ2-1; 7 bases align to TRBD1. The V gene end was trimmed by 5 bases and the J gene end by 2 bases; junction bases not matched to a gene: 6. This CDR3 has 15 amino acids. The germline gives CDR1 SGHTA, CDR2 FQGTGA. Written as DNA, the CDR3 is TGTGCCAGCAGCCTAGGGACAGAGACCTACAATGAGCAGTTCTTC. Translated, it gives CASSLGTETYNEQFF.

The chain links TRBV4-1 to TRBJ1-4; D unclear. The germline V gene encodes CDR1 MGHRA and CDR2 YSYEKL. This CDR3 contains 13 residues. The V end was cut by 4 bases, the J end by 5 bases, with 8 bases between. The CDR3 spells CASSPQPNEKLFF. The CDR3 nucleotides are TGCGCCAGCAGCCCCCAGCCCAATGAAAAACTGTTTTTT.

The gene calls are TRBV27 and TRBJ2-2; D is possibly TRBD1 or TRBD2 (5 bases each). This CDR3 contains 17 residues. Germline CDR1 MNHEY, CDR2 SMNVEV (reference sequence). V lost 3 bases and J lost 6, with 20 bases in between. The CDR3 DNA is TGTGCCAGCAGTTTTTCGGGGCACAGTCCCTCCCCCGGGGAGCTGTTTTTT. This codes for CASSFSGHSPSPGELFF.

Only a few counts were recorded for this clonotype. The chain combines TRBV4-3 with TRBJ1-1; D may be TRBD1 (5 bases). V gave up 1 base and J gave up 5 bases, with 17 bases separating them. Germline values: CDR1 LGHNA, CDR2 YSLEER. CDR3 size: 16 residues. This CDR3 is CASSQVLLAGFTEAFF. The CDR3 nucleotides are TGCGCCAGCAGCCAAGTTTTGTTGGCAGGGTTTACTGAAGCTTTCTTT.

This clonotype was recorded a few times. The rearrangement uses TRBV4-1 and TRBJ1-5; D remains ambiguous. The CDR3 extends over 15 amino acids. The germline V and J ends were trimmed by 4 bases and 0 bases, with 10 bases remaining between them. The germline V gene has CDR1 MGHRA and CDR2 YSYEKL. CDR3 coding DNA: TGCGCCAGCAGCCGAGTACAGATTAGCAATCAGCCCCAGCATTTT. Translated, it gives CASSRVQISNQPQHF.

A few counts support this clonotype. The rearrangement uses TRBV29-1 and TRBJ1-4; D is perhaps TRBD1 (5 bases). The germline gives CDR1 SQVTM, CDR2 ANQGSEA. V was shortened by 7 bases and J by 7 bases, with 16 bases between the two germline ends. The CDR3 has 13 residues. CDR3 coding DNA: TGCAGCGCGAGGGACGACCGCACTGAAAAACTGTTTTTT. It yields the protein CSARDDRTEKLFF.

The count of this clonotype is one. The genes are TRBV10-3 and TRBJ2-7, with D possibly being TRBD1 or TRBD2 (5 bases each). Germline CDR1 ENHRY, CDR2 SYGVKD. CDR3 length: 13 amino acids. The V gene lost 2 bases and the J gene lost 5 bases, with 10 bases spanning the gap. For the CDR3, the DNA is TGTGCCATCAGTGAGAGCAGGGAGAACGAGCAGTACTTC. This codes for CAISESRENEQYF.

The chain employs TRBV7-9 and TRBJ2-7, with 9 bases that match TRBD2. Germline V gene data show CDR1 as SEHNR and CDR2 as FQNEAQ (reference sequence). There are 15 residues in the CDR3. Germline trimming cut 4 bases from V and 2 bases from J; bases unmatched to any gene: 6. The CDR3 coding sequence is TGTGCCAGCAGCTCATTTAGCGGGGGCCCCTACGAGCAGTACTTC. Protein sequence: CASSSFSGGPYEQYF.

As concerns this clonotype: At one boundary the junction diverges from the germline segment, which might be a read error. The chain recombines TRBV27 with TRBJ1-3, with 7 nucleotides matching TRBD1. The CDR3 runs 15 residues. CDR1 MNHEY and CDR2 SMNVEV come from the germline V gene (reference sequence). The CDR3 coding sequence is TGTGCCAACAGTAGAGGGGGCTCCCCCGGAAACACCATATATTTT. Translated: CANSRGGSPGNTIYF.

This clonotype appeared a few times. This rearrangement joins TRBV14 to TRBJ2-2; D is undetermined. Germline loops: CDR1 SGHDN, CDR2 FVKESK. The CDR3 is made up of 13 amino acids. The germline V and J ends were trimmed by 1 base and 4 bases, with 4 bases remaining between them. The CDR3 loop is CASSQVSTGELFF. DNA for the CDR3: TGTGCCAGCAGCCAAGTATCCACCGGGGAGCTGTTTTTT. The variable domain in full, with the rest retrieved from reference TRBV14 and TRBJ2-2, is EAGVTQFPSHSVIEKGQTVTLRCDPISGHDNLYWYRRVMGKEIKFLLHFVKESKQDESGMPNNRFLAERTGGTYSTLKVQPAELEDSGVYFCASSQVSTGELFFGEGSRLTVL.

Only one count was recorded for this clonotype. The chain joins TRBV4-3 to TRBJ2-1; TRBD1 aligns across 9 bases. V trimming: 0 bases; J trimming: 8 bases; junction bases outside the gene matches: 14. Per the germline V gene, CDR1 is LGHNA and CDR2 is YSLEER. CDR3 size: 18 residues. The CDR3 region has the DNA TGCGCCAGCAGCCAAGATCGGGCGACAGGGGGAGGAGTCGATGAGCAGTTCTTC. It encodes CASSQDRATGGGVDEQFF.

This clonotype appeared many times. The rearrangement joins TRBV9 to TRBJ1-1, with 8 nucleotides matching TRBD1. CDR1 is SGDLS, CDR2 YYNGEE, per germline. V was clipped by 4 bases and J by 1 base; unmatched bases: 12. The length of the CDR3 is 17 residues. The DNA of the CDR3 is TGTGCCAGCAGCTATCGGACAGGGCCCCTCAAGAACACTGAAGCTTTCTTT. Encoded protein: CASSYRTGPLKNTEAFF. Together with reference TRBV9 and TRBJ1-1, the CDR3 gives the full variable domain: DSGVTQTPKHLITATGQRVTLRCSPRSGDLSVYWYQQSLDQGLQFLIQYYNGEERAKGNILERFSAQQFPDLHSELNLSSLELGDSALYFCASSYRTGPLKNTEAFFGQGTRLTVV.

The J gene is TRBJ2-2, the V gene TRBV12-3 or TRBV12-4, with D tentatively TRBD2 (6 bases). The germline V and J ends were trimmed by 7 bases and 7 bases, with 19 bases remaining between them. This CDR3 spans 15 amino acids. As DNA, the CDR3 is TGTGCCAGCACACCCAGGGCGGGGTTGGGCGGGGAGCTGTTTTTT. It yields the protein CASTPRAGLGGELFF.

The rearrangement uses TRBV11-2 and TRBJ2-4; no clear D. The CDR3 sequence is 14 residues long. V gave up 2 bases and J gave up 10 bases, with 15 bases separating them. The germline gives CDR1 SGHAT, CDR2 FQNNGV. For the CDR3, the DNA is TGTGCCAGCAGCTTAACGACATCAAGGCCTATTCAGTACTTC. The encoded protein is CASSLTTSRPIQYF.

V usage is TRBV6-1 and J usage is TRBJ2-4, with TRBD1 as a possible D gene (5 bases). With 7 bases removed from V and 10 bases from J, the gap between germline ends came to 17 bases. In germline, CDR1 is MNHNS, CDR2 SASEGT. This CDR3 comprises 13 residues. The DNA for the CDR3 is TGTGCCAGCAAACCGACTCCGGCAGGGATTCAGTACTTC. This translates into CASKPTPAGIQYF.

This chain links TRBV7-2 with TRBJ2-2, with D possibly TRBD1 on 6 matching bases. This CDR3 spans 12 amino acids. With 5 bases removed from V and 9 bases from J, the gap between germline ends came to 10 bases. In germline, CDR1 is SGHTA, CDR2 FQGNSA. CDR3 in amino acids: CASSIQGRELFF. The CDR3 DNA follows: TGTGCCAGCAGCATACAGGGCAGGGAGCTGTTTTTT.

Only one count was recorded for this clonotype. This chain connects TRBV4-3 to TRBJ2-1; 7 bases agree with TRBD1. The CDR3 is 14 amino acids. Germline values: CDR1 LGHNA, CDR2 YSLEER. The J segment lost 11 bases and the V segment lost 0 bases, leaving 7 bases of the junction unmatched. The CDR3 spells CASSQDGNRGKQFF. DNA for the CDR3: TGCGCCAGCAGCCAAGATGGGAACAGGGGTAAGCAGTTCTTC.

This sequence joins TRBV11-2 and TRBJ1-5, with D perhaps TRBD1 (6 bases). The CDR3 covers 19 residues. The germline V and J ends were trimmed by 6 bases and 1 base, with 25 bases remaining between them. Per germline, CDR1 SGHAT and CDR2 FQNNGV. In nucleotides, the CDR3 is TGTGCCAGCAGATTGGGAGGCAGGGGTGTCGGGATGAGCAATCAGCCCCAGCATTTT. Protein product: CASRLGGRGVGMSNQPQHF.

The chain couples TRBV9 to TRBJ2-3; the match to TRBD2 covers 9 bases. Germline V CDR1 and CDR2: SGDLS, YYNGEE. Germline trimming cut 0 bases from V and 9 bases from J; bases unmatched to any gene: 8. This CDR3 region has 15 residues. Here the CDR3 reads CASSVERGAPGTQYF. CDR3 DNA: TGTGCCAGCAGCGTAGAGCGGGGGGCGCCTGGGACGCAGTATTTT.

CDR3 sequence reads: CASSLVPSGNNYNEQFF. Here the CDR3 DNA reads TGCGCCAGCAGCTTGGTGCCTAGCGGGAACAACTACAATGAGCAGTTCTTC. The chain combines TRBV5-1 with TRBJ2-1; 9 bases are a match to TRBD2. CDR3 length equals 17 residues. The V segment lost 0 bases and the J segment 3 bases; nucleotides outside the gene matches: 7. The V gene's germline CDR1 is SGHRS and CDR2 YFSETQ.

The CDR3 region is CSVLDSSTGELFF. DNA for the CDR3: TGCAGCGTTCTAGATTCGAGCACCGGGGAGCTGTTTTTT. The rearrangement links TRBV29-1 to TRBJ2-2; D ambiguous. Germline values: CDR1 SQVTM, CDR2 ANQGSEA. There are 13 residues in the CDR3. Trimming shortened V by 5 bases and J by 4 bases, and 11 bases separated the two germline ends.